These T cell receptor beta chains were read from a single sample in a study of T cell changes during pregnancy in multiple sclerosis. TCRdb keeps only in-frame clones here, not all; method: immunoSEQ multiplex PCR. The repertoire includes about 87,000 clones, over 85% of them detected once, and 1.1% to 1.5% sits in the top ten. The sample consisted of peripheral blood, taken in the third trimester of pregnancy. The receptors shown here come from a female donor in good health, enrolled as a control in a pregnancy study. The CDR3 runs from the conserved cysteine through the conserved F or W. The D gene is left open where the match is weak. Size is omitted from some rows. Given values are once, few, many or a class for expanded clones.

abundance	j_gene	d_gene	v_gene	CDR3nt	CDR3aa
.	TRBJ2-7	TRBD1	TRBV5-4	TGTGCCAGCAGCCAAACAGGGGTTATCTACGAGCAGTACTTC	CASSQTGVIYEQYF
.	TRBJ2-7	TRBD2	TRBV4-1	TGCGCCAGCATCCCTTCTCCCGCGGGAGGGCCCGGCGAGCAGTACTTC	CASIPSPAGGPGEQYF
.	TRBJ2-3	TRBD2	TRBV5-1	TGCGCCAGCAGCTTGGAGGGGAGGGCAGATACGCAGTATTTT	CASSLEGRADTQYF
once	TRBJ1-5	TRBD1	TRBV18	TGTGCCAGCTCACCATTGGGACAGGGAGAGCAGCCCCAGCATTTT	CASSPLGQGEQPQHF
.	TRBJ2-2	.	TRBV27	TGTGCCAGCAGAACCTATATACAGGGAATCGGGGAGCTGTTTTTT	CASRTYIQGIGELFF
once	TRBJ2-7	.	TRBV27	TGTGCCAGCAGTTCCCGGGACACTTCTCCCTACGAGCAGTACTTC	CASSSRDTSPYEQYF
.	TRBJ2-3	TRBD1	TRBV6-1	TGTGCCAGCAGGGGACAGGGGATGGATACGCAGTATTTT	CASRGQGMDTQYF
.	TRBJ2-5	.	TRBV5-1	TGCGCCAGCAGCTTGGGTGGCAAAGCGCCCCCCGAGACCCAGTACTTC	CASSLGGKAPPETQYF
.	TRBJ1-1	TRBD1	TRBV14	TGTGCCAGCAGCCAGACCGGGACAGGGGGCAGGACTGAAGCTTTCTTT	CASSQTGTGGRTEAFF
.	TRBJ1-1	.	TRBV7-8	TGTGCCAGCAGGCCACAGGTTACTGAAGCTTTCTTT	CASRPQVTEAFF
.	TRBJ2-7	TRBD1	TRBV28	TGTGCCAGCAGCCCCGACAGGGGTCTTTTGTACTTC	CASSPDRGLLYF
.	TRBJ2-1	TRBD2	TRBV6-5	TGTGCCAGCAGTTCCACTAGCGGGTCCTACAATGAGCAGTTCTTC	CASSSTSGSYNEQFF
once	TRBJ2-6	TRBD1	TRBV6-1	TGTGCCAGCAGTGGGGACAGGCCCTCTGGGGCCAACGTCCTGACTTTC	CASSGDRPSGANVLTF
once	TRBJ2-7	.	TRBV5-1	TGCGCCAGCAGCTTGGTACAGCCATCCTACGAGCAGTACTTC	CASSLVQPSYEQYF
.	TRBJ1-1	.	TRBV5-5	TGTGCCAGCAGCTCCACCCGATCCGGGGACACTGAAGCTTTCTTT	CASSSTRSGDTEAFF
.	TRBJ1-4	.	TRBV9	TGTGCCAGCAGCCGTTCAAGCCCTAGCGGGGGTGAAAAACTGTTTTTT	CASSRSSPSGGEKLFF
once	TRBJ2-3	TRBD1	TRBV6-1	TGTGCCAGCAGTGGGTTTGGACAGGACACAGATACGCAGTATTTT	CASSGFGQDTDTQYF
.	TRBJ1-3	TRBD1	TRBV29-1	TGCAGCGCCCGGACAGGCTCTGGAAACACCATATATTTT	CSARTGSGNTIYF
.	TRBJ2-3	TRBD2	TRBV5-1	TGCGCCAGCAGCCGCACTAGCGTAGCTAGCACAGATACGCAGTATTTT	CASSRTSVASTDTQYF
.	TRBJ1-1	TRBD1	TRBV7-2	TGTGCCAGCAGCTCGCAGACAGGGATGAACACTGAAGCTTTCTTT	CASSSQTGMNTEAFF
.	TRBJ2-2	.	TRBV1	TGCACCAGCAGCCCCACTAGCGGGAGGGCCGGGGAGCTGTTTTTT	CTSSPTSGRAGELFF
.	TRBJ1-4	.	TRBV6-6	TGTGCCAGCAGTTACGAAGGGAGAGGAGAAAAACTGTTTTTT	CASSYEGRGEKLFF
.	TRBJ2-1	.	TRBV5-1	TGCGCCAGCAGCTTAAGCTCTTACAATGAGCAGTTCTTC	CASSLSSYNEQFF
.	TRBJ1-3	.	TRBV19	TGTGCCAGTACACCGCGCTCTGGAAACACCATATATTTT	CASTPRSGNTIYF
.	TRBJ2-7	TRBD2	TRBV30	TGTGCCTGGAGGGCTAGCGGGTCATCCTACGAGCAGTACTTC	CAWRASGSSYEQYF
.	TRBJ2-3	TRBD2	TRBV5-1	TGCGCCAGCAGCTTGGTGGGGACTAGAACAGATACGCAGTATTTT	CASSLVGTRTDTQYF
.	TRBJ2-2	.	TRBV30	TGTGCCTGGAATTCCTATCCCGGGGAGCTGTTTTTT	CAWNSYPGELFF
.	TRBJ2-1	TRBD2	TRBV9	TGTGCCAGCAGCGTAGGAACTAGCGGGCTCTCGAATGAGCAGTTCTTC	CASSVGTSGLSNEQFF
.	TRBJ1-4	TRBD1	TRBV19	TGTGCCAGTAGTCCGGGACAGACTAATGAAAAACTGTTTTTT	CASSPGQTNEKLFF
once	TRBJ2-7	TRBD1	TRBV27	TGTGCCAGCAGGGGACAGGGAACAACACTCGCGAGCTCCTACGAGCAGTACTTC	CASRGQGTTLASSYEQYF
.	TRBJ2-7	TRBD1	TRBV7-2	TGTGCCAGCAGCTTGGGGACAGGCTCCTACGAGCAGTACTTC	CASSLGTGSYEQYF
once	TRBJ2-7	TRBD1	TRBV5-1	TGCGCCAGCAGCCCACCCGGGACAGGGGGCTACGAGCAGTACTTC	CASSPPGTGGYEQYF
.	TRBJ2-5	.	TRBV9	TGTGCCAGCAGCGTAGTACAGGGTCGGGGCGGGGAGACCCAGTACTTC	CASSVVQGRGGETQYF
.	TRBJ1-2	.	TRBV18	TGTGCCAGCTCACCACAGCCTGTAAACTATGGCTACACCTTC	CASSPQPVNYGYTF
.	TRBJ1-2	.	TRBV28	TGTGCCAGCAGGGGGACCGACAGGAGCGTCTATGGCTACACCTTC	CASRGTDRSVYGYTF
.	TRBJ2-3	TRBD2	TRBV6-6	TGTGCCAGCAACAAACTAGCGGGAGGTTCAGATACGCAGTATTTT	CASNKLAGGSDTQYF
.	TRBJ2-5	TRBD2	TRBV19	TGTGCCAGTAGTGCTGGACTAGCGGGAAAACAAGAGACCCAGTACTTC	CASSAGLAGKQETQYF
.	TRBJ2-2	TRBD2	TRBV5-4	TGTGCCAGCAGCTTGGTCGGACTAGCGGCGAACACCGGGGAGCTGTTTTTT	CASSLVGLAANTGELFF
once	TRBJ1-2	TRBD1	TRBV6-5	TGTGCCAGCAGTTACTTATCAGGGACAGGGTCGAACGGCTACACCTTC	CASSYLSGTGSNGYTF
few	TRBJ1-1	.	TRBV29-1	TGCAGCGTTGAAAGGAGGTTACGTACTGAAGCTTTCTTT	CSVERRLRTEAFF
.	TRBJ1-2	.	TRBV9	TGTGCCAGCAGCGTAGACGACGGCGGGAGCTATGGCTACACCTTC	CASSVDDGGSYGYTF
.	TRBJ1-4	.	TRBV28	TGTGCCAGCAGCTACCTTCAGGCTAATGAAAAACTGTTTTTT	CASSYLQANEKLFF
.	TRBJ1-5	.	TRBV6-6	TGTGCCAGCAGTTACTCAGGGGGGGGGACGAATCAGCCCCAGCATTTT	CASSYSGGGTNQPQHF
.	TRBJ2-5	TRBD2	TRBV5-1	TGCGCCAGCAGCCCCGGGACTAGCGGGAGCGGGGAGACCCAGTACTTC	CASSPGTSGSGETQYF
.	TRBJ2-1	TRBD2	TRBV5-1	TGCGCCAGCAGCTTGGTTGGGACTAGCGGGTACGGTGAGCAGTTCTTC	CASSLVGTSGYGEQFF
.	TRBJ2-2	TRBD1	TRBV27	TGTGCCAGCAGTTGGAGAGACAGGGGGAACACCGGGGAGCTGTTTTTT	CASSWRDRGNTGELFF
.	TRBJ2-3	TRBD2	TRBV19	TGTGCCAGTAACCGGGGGACTAGCGGCTACACAGATACGCAGTATTTT	CASNRGTSGYTDTQYF
.	TRBJ1-1	.	TRBV6-6	TGTGCCAGCAGTCACGCCCCAGGGGTACCGAACACTGAAGCTTTCTTT	CASSHAPGVPNTEAFF
.	TRBJ1-1	.	TRBV27	TGTGCCAGCAGTTTATTTGGCCTCAGGGGCCGTAACACTGAAGCTTTCTTT	CASSLFGLRGRNTEAFF
.	TRBJ2-7	TRBD1	TRBV6-1	TGTGCCAGCAGAGGTCCGGGACAGCGATACTACGAGCAGTACTTC	CASRGPGQRYYEQYF
.	TRBJ2-5	TRBD2	TRBV5-1	TGCGCCAGCAGCCGCATAGCGGGAGTGCAAGAGACCCAGTACTTC	CASSRIAGVQETQYF
.	TRBJ2-5	TRBD1	TRBV5-1	TGCGCCAGCAGCCTGACAGGGAAGGAGACCCAGTACTTC	CASSLTGKETQYF
.	TRBJ1-5	TRBD1	TRBV27	TGTGCCAGCAGCTTCAAGTTCGCCTCCCCGGGACAGGTTAGCAATCAGCCCCAGCATTTT	CASSFKFASPGQVSNQPQHF
.	TRBJ2-5	.	TRBV28	TGTGCCAGCAGTTCTACTAGCACGGAGACCCAGTACTTC	CASSSTSTETQYF
.	TRBJ2-1	.	TRBV7-9	TGTGCCAGCAGCTCCAAGGTAGGACTGGATAACAATGAGCAGTTCTTC	CASSSKVGLDNNEQFF
.	TRBJ2-7	TRBD2	TRBV5-1	TGCGCCAGCAGCTCAGGGCGGGGGGTAAGCTCCTACGAGCAGTACTTC	CASSSGRGVSSYEQYF
once	TRBJ2-3	.	TRBV27	TGTGCCAGCAGTTCAACAGGGCTGTATACGGCAGATACGCAGTATTTT	CASSSTGLYTADTQYF
.	TRBJ2-2	TRBD1	TRBV5-1	TGCGCCAGCCATAAAACCGGGACAGCGAACACCGGGGAGCTGTTTTTT	CASHKTGTANTGELFF
once	TRBJ2-1	TRBD1	TRBV25-1	TGTGCCAGCAGTGACCCCAACAGGACAGGGGCCTACAATGAGCAGTTCTTC	CASSDPNRTGAYNEQFF